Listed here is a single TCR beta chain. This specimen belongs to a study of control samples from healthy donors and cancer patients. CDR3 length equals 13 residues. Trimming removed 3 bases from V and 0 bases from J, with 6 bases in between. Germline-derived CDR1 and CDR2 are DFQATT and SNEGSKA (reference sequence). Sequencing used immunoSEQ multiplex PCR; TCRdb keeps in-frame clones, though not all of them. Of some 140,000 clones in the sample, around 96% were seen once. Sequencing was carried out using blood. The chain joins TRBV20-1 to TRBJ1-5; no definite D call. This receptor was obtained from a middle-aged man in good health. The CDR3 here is CSASRNSNQPQHF. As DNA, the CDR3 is TGCAGTGCTAGTCGGAATAGCAATCAGCCCCAGCATTTT.